The text below deals with one T cell receptor beta chain. Its antigen is still unknown. The entry originates in a study of blood T cells in healthy people across ages. Study results and limitations: It was not possible, with unsorted PBMCs, to conclusively compare naive and antigen-experienced cells. From one million sequenced T cells, diversity estimates were lower bounds.

V was pared by 6 bases and J by 5 bases, with 13 bases between. The CDR3 has 14 residues. Germline values: CDR1 MNHEY, CDR2 SVGEGT. Next came a second PCR, run for about 6 to 11 cycles, which used a sample-barcoded 5' primer along with a J-beta primer mix. Per-sample output comprised a minimum of 2.5 million paired-end reads containing CDR3. TCRdb re-called the 5' RACE reads with MiXCR, one entry per CDR3 protein. The table lists 1,500,000 or so distinct CDR3 sequences, approximately 43% of them singletons. The TCR comes from a woman aged 18-29 years in good health. Sequenced: blood. The chain links TRBV6-2 or TRBV6-3 to TRBJ2-2; D is possibly TRBD2 (5 bases). The CDR3 DNA reads TGTGCCAGCAGCACTCGGGGTGAGACCGGGGAGCTGTTTTTT. Its protein product is CASSTRGETGELFF.